This T cell receptor (beta chain) comes out of a study of sequential checkpoint blockade in melanoma. The wider study: Randomization was 1:1 between first-line nivolumab→ipilimumab and ipilimumab→nivolumab. Fewer than 25 patients had tumor biopsies before treatment and at week 13. 90 to 95 pretreatment tumor DNA samples were TCRβ immunosequenced.

Sequenced by immunoSEQ multiplex PCR; TCRdb stores in-frame clones only, minus some. The sample consists of approximately 4,500 clones, less than 25% of them appearing once. The V segment lost 5 bases and the J segment 3 bases; nucleotides outside the gene matches: 8. This CDR3 region has 15 residues. The treatment here: randomized to nivolumab then ipilimumab (arm A) or the reverse (arm B). The chain has TRBV7-1 and TRBJ2-3; the match to TRBD1 covers 7 bases. TRBV7-1 is an ORF; its function is uncertain. The sequencing here drew on tumor tissue (inferred from file names), taken from a patient given nivolumab and ipilimumab in sequence. This clonotype originated in a human donor with melanoma. The CDR3 spells CASSPLGQSTDTQYF. The CDR3 nucleotides read TGTGCCAGCAGCCCCTTGGGACAGAGTACAGATACGCAGTATTTT.